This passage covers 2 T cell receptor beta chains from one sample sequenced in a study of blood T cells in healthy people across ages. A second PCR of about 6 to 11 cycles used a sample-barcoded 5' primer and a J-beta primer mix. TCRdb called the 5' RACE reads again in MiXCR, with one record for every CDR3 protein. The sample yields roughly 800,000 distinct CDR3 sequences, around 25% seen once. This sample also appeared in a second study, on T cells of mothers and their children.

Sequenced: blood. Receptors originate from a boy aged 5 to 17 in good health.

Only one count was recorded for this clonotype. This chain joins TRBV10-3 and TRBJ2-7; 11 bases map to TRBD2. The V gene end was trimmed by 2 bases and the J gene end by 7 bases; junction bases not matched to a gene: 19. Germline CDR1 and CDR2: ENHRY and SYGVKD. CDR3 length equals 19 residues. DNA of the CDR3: TGTGCCATCAGTGAGGCGGAGTTAACTAGCGGGAGCTCAGTAGGTGAGCAGTACTTC. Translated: CAISEAELTSGSSVGEQYF.

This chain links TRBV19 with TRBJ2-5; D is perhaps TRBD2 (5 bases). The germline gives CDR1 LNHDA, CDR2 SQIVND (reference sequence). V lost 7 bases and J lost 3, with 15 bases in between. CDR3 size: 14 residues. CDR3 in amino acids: CASNPGLREETQYF. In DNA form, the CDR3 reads TGTGCCAGTAACCCCGGCTTGAGGGAAGAGACCCAGTACTTC.